The 12 T cell receptor beta chains given below trace back to one sample, sequenced in a study of shared clonotypes between healthy human individuals. Method: immunoSEQ multiplex PCR; TCRdb's copy keeps in-frame clones and lacks some. The sample has 2 million to 2.5 million clones; approximately 95% are singletons. CD8 cells regarded as naive lacked CD45RO, were positively chosen for CCR7, and omitted terminally differentiated effector memory CD45RA+ cells. The sample was naive CD8+ T cells sorted from blood. Receptor source: a man aged 18 to 30 in good health.

V usage is TRBV5-6 and J usage is TRBJ2-7, with 7 bases aligning to TRBD1. After removal of 4 bases from V and 4 bases from J, the junction contained 17 bases not matched to a gene. Germline V gives CDR1 SGHDT, CDR2 YYEEEE. CDR3 length: 17 amino acids. CDR3 bases: TGTGCCAGCAGCCGGGCACAGGACAGGTACGTAGAGTACGAGCAGTACTTC. As protein: CASSRAQDRYVEYEQYF.

This chain links TRBV27 with TRBJ2-1, with TRBD2 identical over 15 bases. Trimming cost V 6 bases and J 4 bases; bases outside gene matches: 4. This CDR3 spans 16 amino acids. Germline V gene sequence: CDR1 MNHEY, CDR2 SMNVEV (reference sequence). The CDR3 here is CASSTGTSGGYNEQFF. The CDR3 region has the DNA TGTGCCAGCAGCACCGGGACTAGCGGGGGGTACAATGAGCAGTTCTTC.

The chain couples TRBV4-2 to TRBJ1-4; TRBD1 agrees at 7 bases. In germline, CDR1 is LGHNA, CDR2 YNFKEQ. The CDR3 extends over 16 amino acids. V trimming: 2 bases; J trimming: 2 bases; junction bases outside the gene matches: 5. CDR3 amino acids: CASSQMPGQTNEKLFF. The CDR3 DNA reads TGTGCCAGCAGCCAAATGCCGGGACAGACTAATGAAAAACTGTTTTTT.

This chain connects TRBV7-8 to TRBJ1-5, with TRBD1 identical over 10 bases. V lost 1 base and J lost 7; bases outside the gene matches: 10. This CDR3 spans 17 amino acids. Per the germline V gene, CDR1 is SGHVS and CDR2 is FQNEAQ. DNA of the CDR3: TGTGCCAGCAGCTTAGTAGTGGGACAGGGGTTTAGCCAGCCCCAGCATTTT. Encoded protein: CASSLVVGQGFSQPQHF.

For this clone: Other DNA sequences in this specimen translate into the identical CDR3. The chain has TRBV9 and TRBJ2-3, with 8 bases matching TRBD1. There are 15 residues in the CDR3. From germline, CDR1 is SGDLS and CDR2 YYNGEE. V was clipped by 0 bases and J by 2 bases; unmatched bases: 2. The chain's CDR3 is CASSVGGQDTDTQYF. The CDR3 region has the DNA TGTGCCAGCAGCGTAGGGGGACAGGACACAGATACGCAGTATTTT.

Comment on this clone: This CDR3 is also generated by other DNA sequences in the sample. The chain recombines TRBV25-1 with TRBJ2-7; D call uncertain. Trimming removed 5 bases at V and 2 bases at J, with 4 bases between. Germline V gives CDR1 MGHDK, CDR2 SYGVNS. This CDR3 comprises 11 residues. CDR3 region: CASSTAYEQYF. The CDR3 DNA reads as TGTGCCAGCAGTACCGCCTACGAGCAGTACTTC.

The rearrangement joins TRBV6-5 to TRBJ1-5; D is ambiguous. The CDR3 spans 14 residues. V shed 0 bases and J shed 3 bases, with 6 bases lying between them. Per the germline V gene, CDR1 is MNHEY and CDR2 is SVGAGI. In nucleotides, the CDR3 is TGTGCCAGCAGTTACTCGTCGAACAATCAGCCCCAGCATTTT. This translates into CASSYSSNNQPQHF.

This clone was seen a single time. The chain uses TRBV4-3 and TRBJ2-1; 8 bases match TRBD2. Germline V gene sequence: CDR1 LGHNA, CDR2 YSLEER. Unmatched junction bases numbered 6, after V lost 0 bases and J lost 8 bases. The CDR3 has 15 amino acids. CDR3 in amino acids: CASSQDPTTSDEQFF. CDR3 sequence (DNA): TGCGCCAGCAGCCAAGATCCCACGACTAGCGATGAGCAGTTCTTC.

The CDR3 sequence: CASSQTSNALNEQFF. The CDR3, as DNA: TGCGCCAGCAGCCAGACTAGTAACGCCCTTAATGAGCAGTTCTTC. The chain joins TRBV5-1 to TRBJ2-1, with D perhaps TRBD2 (6 bases). From germline, CDR1 is SGHRS and CDR2 YFSETQ. The CDR3 runs to 15 residues. V was clipped by 4 bases and J by 7 bases, with 18 bases between them.

The chain uses TRBV2 and TRBJ2-7; 14 bases match TRBD2. Germline assignment: CDR1 SNHLY and CDR2 FYNNEI. The CDR3 runs to 16 residues. J lost 3 bases, V lost 1 base, and 2 bases had no gene match. CDR3 nucleotide sequence: TGTGCCAGCAGTGAAGGTGGGACTAGCGGGAGCTACGAGCAGTACTTC. It translates to CASSEGGTSGSYEQYF.

The CDR3 nucleotides are TGTGCCAGCAGTGACAGGGGGAACTCCCAAGAGACCCAGTACTTC. Its protein is CASSDRGNSQETQYF. This rearrangement joins TRBV2 to TRBJ2-5, with 7 bases matching TRBD1. There are 15 residues in the CDR3. The V and J ends lost 3 bases and 1 base, in that order; junction bases with no gene match: 5. Germline V gene data show CDR1 as SNHLY and CDR2 as FYNNEI.

The CDR3 coding sequence is TGTGCCAGCAGTTCCCCTGTAGCGGGAGCCACCTACAATGAGCAGTTCTTC. It specifies CASSSPVAGATYNEQFF. The J gene is TRBJ2-1, the V gene TRBV7-9, with TRBD2 matching over 9 bases. The CDR3 length is 17 residues. The V segment lost 6 bases and the J segment 2 bases; nucleotides outside the gene matches: 11. The germline V gene encodes CDR1 SEHNR and CDR2 FQNEAQ (reference sequence).